Given below is one T cell receptor (beta chain) in context. Its specificity is not known. This sample's treatment: around 19 received Ad26.COV2.S at low or high dose, single or two shots; roughly five received placebo; per-sample allocation not given. The investigators took samples on day 63 after the first vaccine or placebo injection. The method was immunoSEQ multiplex PCR; TCRdb's version includes in-frame clones alone and lacks a portion of them. The sample comprises fewer than 500,000 clones, 80% to 95% of which are singletons, and 9.5% to 15% rests with the top ten. The sample comes from a study of Ad26.COV2.S vaccination and SARS-CoV-2 variants. Looking at the study overall: Within the COV1001 Ad26.COV2.S trial arm, the donor was enrolled.

Broader study findings: TCR breadth and depth estimates may have understated total T cell responses. Breadth of non-spike TCRs did not differ between vaccinees and placebo recipients.

Germline CDR1 reads SGHRS; CDR2 reads YFSETQ. The length of the CDR3 is 14 residues. Trimming cost V 4 bases and J 6 bases, with 16 bases left between them. The material sequenced was peripheral blood, taken in a trial of Ad26.COV2.S vaccine versus placebo. V gene TRBV5-1 combines with J gene TRBJ1-1; perhaps TRBD1 as D (6 bases). The clonotype comes from a person between 18 and 65 years old who received the Ad26.COV2.S COVID-19 vaccine or a placebo. CDR3 sequence reads: CASSPSTGLPEAFF. CDR3 nucleotide sequence: TGCGCCAGCAGCCCATCAACAGGGTTACCTGAAGCTTTCTTT.